This T cell receptor (beta chain) was recovered during a study of blood T cell repertoires in COVID-19. The germline V gene encodes CDR1 KGHSH and CDR2 LQKENI. Trimming cost V 4 bases and J 7 bases; bases outside gene matches: 4. CDR3 length: 14 amino acids. The method was immunoSEQ multiplex PCR; TCRdb's version includes in-frame clones alone and lacks a portion of them. The repertoire holds about 38,000 clones, with 70% to 90% as singletons. The rearrangement joins TRBV18 to TRBJ1-6, with TRBD1 matching over 7 bases. The clonotype was recovered from a man aged 65-85 years with active COVID-19. The sequencing input was peripheral blood. In nucleotides, the CDR3 is TGTGCCAGCTCACAAGACAGGGTAAATTCACCCCTCCACTTT. Protein: CASSQDRVNSPLHF.